Below are 26 T cell receptor beta chains sequenced from a single sample in a study of cytomegalovirus exposure and HLA in healthy donors. In the PCR, 60 Vbeta and 13 Jbeta primers were used. Profiling relied on immunoSEQ multiplex PCR, and the TCRdb table lists in-frame clones only, not all of them. The table shows over 90,000 clones, with approximately 72% occurring only once. Sequenced material: PBMCs. The receptor set was obtained from a woman between 50 and 59 years old in good health and CMV-seronegative.

V is TRBV9 and J is TRBJ2-1, with a weak D call TRBD2 (6 bases). Germline CDR1 is SGDLS and CDR2 is YYNGEE. With 5 bases removed from V and 4 bases from J, the gap between germline ends came to 16 bases. This CDR3 has 15 amino acids. The CDR3 here is CASSAAGNPYNEQFF. The CDR3 bases are TGTGCCAGCAGTGCCGCGGGAAATCCTTACAATGAGCAGTTCTTC. The variable domain in full, completed from reference TRBV9 and TRBJ2-1, reads DSGVTQTPKHLITATGQRVTLRCSPRSGDLSVYWYQQSLDQGLQFLIQYYNGEERAKGNILERFSAQQFPDLHSELNLSSLELGDSALYFCASSAAGNPYNEQFFGPGTRLTVL.

This clone showed up just once. CDR3 nucleotides: TGTGCCAGCTCACCAGGCTTGGACAGGAACACTGAAGCTTTCTTT. This codes for CASSPGLDRNTEAFF. The chain has TRBV18 and TRBJ1-1; D is possibly TRBD1 (6 bases). V gave up 2 bases and J gave up 1 base, with 11 bases separating them. The germline V gene encodes CDR1 KGHSH and CDR2 LQKENI. There are 15 residues in the CDR3.

The rearrangement uses TRBV6-6 and TRBJ2-5; D possibly corresponds to TRBD2 (6 bases). Germline V gene sequence: CDR1 MNHNY, CDR2 SVGAGI (reference sequence). The CDR3 length is 10 residues. V was cut by 8 bases and J by 5 bases, with 6 bases left in between. CDR3 DNA: TGTGCCAGCGGAGGGGAGACCCAGTACTTC. This translates into CASGGETQYF.

This clone was observed a handful of times. The V gene is TRBV7-9, the J gene TRBJ1-6; 7 bases map to TRBD1. CDR3 size: 16 residues. V dropped 5 bases and J dropped 8; count of bases not matched to a gene: 12. Looked up from germline, CDR1 is SEHNR and CDR2 is FQNEAQ (reference sequence). The CDR3 loop reads CASSPTGVTGDSPLHF. CDR3 nucleotides: TGTGCCAGCAGCCCAACAGGGGTTACGGGTGATTCACCCCTCCACTTT.

The J gene is TRBJ1-5, the V gene TRBV12-5, with unresolved D. CDR1 is LGHNT and CDR2 is FRNRAP in the germline V gene. This CDR3 region has 15 residues. V lost 1 base to trimming and J lost 4 bases, with 11 bases between them. In DNA form, the CDR3 reads TGTGCTAGTGGTTTGGGTACGCGAGAGAATCAGCCCCAGCATTTT. It codes for CASGLGTRENQPQHF.

The rearrangement joins TRBV7-7 to TRBJ2-2; maybe TRBD2 (6 bases). This CDR3 contains 15 residues. V lost 5 bases to trimming and J lost 5 bases, with 15 bases between them. Looked up from germline, CDR1 is SSHAT and CDR2 is FNYEAQ (reference sequence). CDR3 residues: CASSPSPSGTGELFF. The CDR3 coding sequence is TGTGCCAGCAGCCCCTCGCCAAGCGGGACCGGGGAGCTGTTTTTT.

This chain connects TRBV4-2 to TRBJ1-6; D is unresolved. The CDR3 has 15 residues. The germline V gene has CDR1 LGHNA and CDR2 YNFKEQ. V was trimmed by 0 bases and J by 8 bases, leaving 11 bases between them. The CDR3 loop is CASSQDIPGYSPLHF. CDR3 coding DNA: TGTGCCAGCAGCCAAGATATTCCGGGTTATTCACCCCTCCACTTT.

This clone turned up a few times. This sequence joins TRBV5-1 and TRBJ2-7; 7 nucleotides match TRBD2. V shed 4 bases and J 0 bases; nucleotides not matched to a gene: 7. The CDR3 covers 15 residues. Germline loops: CDR1 SGHRS, CDR2 YFSETQ. The CDR3 protein is CASSPTGGLSYEQYF. The CDR3 DNA is TGCGCCAGCAGCCCTACGGGAGGCCTCTCCTACGAGCAGTACTTC.

The chain carries TRBV6-6 and TRBJ2-5; the match to TRBD1 covers 8 bases. The DNA end is more similar to TRBJ2-7, so the J call may be wrong. This CDR3 is 14 amino acids long. From germline, CDR1 is MNHNY and CDR2 SVGAGI (reference sequence). The CDR3 protein is CASSFAPGGGEQYF. Written as DNA, the CDR3 is TGTGCCAGCAGTTTCGCCCCAGGGGGCGGCGAGCAGTACTTC.

The V call is TRBV6-4, the J call TRBJ2-7; D may be TRBD2 (5 bases). Trimming left V 0 bases short and J 5 bases short, with 5 bases between. The germline CDR1 and CDR2 sequences are MRHNA and SNTAGT. The CDR3 extends over 12 amino acids. CDR3 bases: TGTGCCAGCAGTGACTCGCGGGACGAGCAGTACTTC. Protein sequence: CASSDSRDEQYF.

V usage is TRBV11-3 and J usage is TRBJ2-3; 8 bases map to TRBD2. The CDR3 totals 14 residues. The V gene's germline CDR1 is SGHNT and CDR2 YENEEA. The V gene end was trimmed by 3 bases and the J gene end by 4 bases; junction bases not matched to a gene: 3. CDR3 protein: CASSLAGGADTQYF. In nucleotides, the CDR3 is TGTGCCAGCAGCTTGGCGGGGGGCGCAGATACGCAGTATTTT.

This chain joins TRBV10-3 and TRBJ2-1; weak D call: TRBD1 (6 bases). The CDR3 runs 14 residues. Deletions cut 5 bases from V and 8 bases from J, with 16 bases between. Germline V CDR1 and CDR2: ENHRY, SYGVKD. The chain's CDR3 is CAISYRQDSDEQFF. The DNA for the CDR3 is TGTGCCATCAGTTACCGACAGGATAGCGATGAGCAGTTCTTC.

This rearrangement joins TRBV4-3 to TRBJ2-1; 7 bases are a match to TRBD2. This CDR3 contains 14 residues. The V and J ends lost 1 base and 12 bases, in that order; junction bases with no gene match: 9. The germline V gene has CDR1 LGHNA and CDR2 YSLEER. The CDR3, as DNA: TGCGCCAGCAGCCAAGGGGGATCCGGGACTACGCAGTTCTTC. It yields the protein CASSQGGSGTTQFF.

The rearrangement uses TRBV7-8 and TRBJ1-3; TRBD1 matches 7 bases. The V gene's germline CDR1 is SGHVS and CDR2 FQNEAQ. The ends lost 0 bases at V and 3 bases at J; junction bases unmatched: 5. The CDR3 contains 16 residues. CDR3 nucleotides: TGTGCCAGCAGCTTAGCAGGGGGCGCCGATGGAAACACCATATATTTT. Translating gives CASSLAGGADGNTIYF.

V gene TRBV7-9 combines with J gene TRBJ2-2, with D perhaps matching TRBD1 (6 bases). Germline assignment: CDR1 SEHNR and CDR2 FQNEAQ (reference sequence). Trimming shortened V by 7 bases and J by 4 bases, and 16 bases separated the two germline ends. CDR3 size: 15 residues. The CDR3 bases are TGTGCCAGCATGATGGACAGACAATTCACCGGGGAGCTGTTTTTT. Translation gives CASMMDRQFTGELFF.

This rearrangement joins TRBV10-3 to TRBJ2-3; D call uncertain. Trimming pared 11 bases from V and 2 bases from J, leaving 14 bases between. CDR3 length: 13 residues. Germline V gene sequence: CDR1 ENHRY, CDR2 SYGVKD. The CDR3 spells CAGSGAITDTQYF. CDR3 bases: TGTGCCGGCTCAGGTGCAATCACAGATACGCAGTATTTT.

The chain recombines TRBV27 with TRBJ2-1; 7 nucleotides agree with TRBD2. With V trimmed by 1 base and J by 4 bases, 7 bases remained unmatched. CDR1 is MNHEY and CDR2 is SMNVEV in the germline V gene (reference sequence). The CDR3 is 16 residues long. CDR3 region: CASSLWREYTYNEQFF. The CDR3 DNA reads TGTGCCAGCAGTTTATGGCGGGAGTACACGTACAATGAGCAGTTCTTC.

The V gene is TRBV4-1, the J gene TRBJ1-2; no clear D. Germline V CDR1 and CDR2: MGHRA, YSYEKL. The CDR3 is made up of 12 amino acids. Trimming shortened V by 3 bases and J by 8 bases, and 10 bases separated the two germline ends. CDR3 in amino acids: CASSHDLEGYTF. The CDR3 DNA reads TGCGCCAGCAGCCATGACTTGGAGGGCTACACCTTC.

This rearrangement joins TRBV19 to TRBJ2-2; 8 nucleotides agree with TRBD1. V shed 4 bases and J 5 bases; nucleotides not matched to a gene: 9. CDR3 length: 16 residues. CDR1 and CDR2 from the germline V gene are LNHDA and SQIVND (reference sequence). This chain's CDR3 is CASSTRTGMGTGELFF. Here the CDR3 DNA reads TGTGCCAGTAGTACACGGACAGGGATGGGGACCGGGGAGCTGTTTTTT.

The V call is TRBV4-2, the J call TRBJ1-2; 9 bases align to TRBD1. The CDR3 length is 18 residues. The J segment lost 0 bases and the V segment lost 1 base, leaving 9 bases of the junction unmatched. The germline V gene has CDR1 LGHNA and CDR2 YNFKEQ. CDR3 residues: CASSQATGQGLSNYGYTF. Written as DNA, the CDR3 is TGTGCCAGCAGCCAAGCAACGGGACAGGGTCTATCTAACTATGGCTACACCTTC.

The chain carries TRBV7-6 and TRBJ2-3; TRBD2 is a possible D gene (5 bases). The CDR3 is 13 amino acids. Germline V gives CDR1 SGHVS, CDR2 FNYEAQ. V lost 4 bases to trimming and J lost 1 base, with 6 bases between them. The CDR3 loop is CASSSGGTDTQYF. For the CDR3, the DNA is TGTGCCAGCAGCTCCGGGGGCACAGATACGCAGTATTTT.

This clone has a handful of counts. CDR3 amino acids: CASRALAGDPDTQYF. In DNA form, the CDR3 reads TGCGCCAGCAGGGCCTTAGCGGGGGATCCAGATACGCAGTATTTT. V and J are TRBV5-1 and TRBJ2-3, with 9 bases that match TRBD2. Germline CDR1 SGHRS, CDR2 YFSETQ. V lost 5 bases to trimming and J lost 4 bases; unmatched junction nucleotides: 8. The CDR3 loop spans 15 amino acids.

This clone was counted between two and nine times. This chain links TRBV7-2 with TRBJ2-5; a possible D gene is TRBD1 (6 bases). Between the trimmed V and J ends, which lost 1 base and 5 bases, there was a span of 14 bases. CDR1 SGHTA and CDR2 FQGNSA come from the germline V gene. This CDR3 has 15 amino acids. The CDR3 nucleotides are TGTGCCAGCAGCTTAGGTTGGGGGCGAGGCGAGACCCAGTACTTC. This sequence encodes CASSLGWGRGETQYF.

Of note for this clone: Other DNA sequences in the sample encode the same CDR3. V usage is TRBV28 and J usage is TRBJ2-7; no reliable D call. V was pared by 2 bases and J by 4 bases, with 3 bases between. The CDR3 loop spans 11 amino acids. The germline gives CDR1 MDHEN, CDR2 SYDVKM. The chain's CDR3 is CASSLRYEQYF. The CDR3 DNA is TGTGCCAGCAGTTTACGGTACGAGCAGTACTTC.

The chain uses TRBV11-2 and TRBJ1-2; D is unresolved. The length of the CDR3 is 14 residues. Germline CDR1 and CDR2: SGHAT and FQNNGV. The V end was cut by 0 bases, the J end by 6 bases, with 11 bases between. The CDR3 DNA is TGTGCCAGCAGCTTAGATGGTTTGCGGGATGGCTACACCTTC. Protein sequence: CASSLDGLRDGYTF.

The V and J genes are TRBV4-2 and TRBJ2-1; possibly TRBD1 for D (6 bases). This CDR3 has 18 amino acids. CDR1 and CDR2 (germline): LGHNA, YNFKEQ. V dropped 0 bases and J dropped 1 base, with 16 bases sitting between them. The CDR3 sequence is CASSQDRTQGGSYNEQFF. The DNA for the CDR3 is TGTGCCAGCAGCCAAGACAGGACCCAAGGGGGATCCTACAATGAGCAGTTCTTC.